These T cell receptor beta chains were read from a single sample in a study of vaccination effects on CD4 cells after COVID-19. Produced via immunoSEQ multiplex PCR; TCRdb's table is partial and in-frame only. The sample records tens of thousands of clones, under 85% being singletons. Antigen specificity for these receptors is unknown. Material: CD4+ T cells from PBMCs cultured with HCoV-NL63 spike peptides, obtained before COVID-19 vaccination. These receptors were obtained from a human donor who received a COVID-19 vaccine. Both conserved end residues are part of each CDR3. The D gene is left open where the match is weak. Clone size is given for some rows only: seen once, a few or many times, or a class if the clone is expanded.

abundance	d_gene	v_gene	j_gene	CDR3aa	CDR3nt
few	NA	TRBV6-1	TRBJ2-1	CASSGAGRPNEQFF	TGTGCCAGCAGTGGAGCTGGACGCCCCAATGAGCAGTTCTTC
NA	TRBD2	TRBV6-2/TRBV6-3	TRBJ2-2	CASSYSMVAGMNTGELFF	TGTGCCAGCAGTTACTCGATGGTAGCGGGGATGAACACCGGGGAGCTGTTTTTT
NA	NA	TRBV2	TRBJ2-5	CASTQGETQYF	TGTGCCAGCACCCAAGGGGAGACCCAGTACTTC
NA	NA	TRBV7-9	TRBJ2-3	CAGGTGPTDTQYF	TGTGCCGGGGGGACGGGGCCCACAGATACGCAGTATTTT
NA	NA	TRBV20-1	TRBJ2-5	CSVQGGETQYF	TGCAGTGTACAGGGTGGCGAGACCCAGTACTTC
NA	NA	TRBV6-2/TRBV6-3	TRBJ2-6	CASSYTWRGEANVLTF	TGTGCCAGCAGTTACACGTGGAGGGGAGAGGCCAACGTCCTGACTTTC
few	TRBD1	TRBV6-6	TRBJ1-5	CASSYSSQGAHQPQHF	TGTGCCAGCAGTTACTCATCACAGGGGGCCCATCAGCCCCAGCATTTT
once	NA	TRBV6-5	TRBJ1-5	CASQVDGNQPQHF	TGTGCCAGTCAAGTCGACGGCAATCAGCCCCAGCATTTT
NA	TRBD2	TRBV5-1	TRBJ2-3	CASSQKLAGLPQASTQYF	TGCGCCAGCAGCCAAAAACTAGCGGGGCTCCCCCAGGCTAGTACGCAGTATTTT
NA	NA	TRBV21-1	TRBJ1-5	CASSNVKQPQHF	TGTGCCAGCAGCAATGTGAAACAGCCCCAGCATTTT
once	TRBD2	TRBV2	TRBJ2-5	CASSLGVSGGQETQYF	TGTGCCAGCAGTCTGGGGGTGAGCGGGGGCCAAGAGACCCAGTACTTC
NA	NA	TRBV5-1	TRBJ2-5	CASSLPRAGGETQYF	TGCGCCAGCAGCCTCCCCCGGGCAGGTGGGGAGACCCAGTACTTC
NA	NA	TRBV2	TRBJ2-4	CASSEVWGDIQYF	TGTGCCAGCAGTGAAGTATGGGGGGACATTCAGTACTTC
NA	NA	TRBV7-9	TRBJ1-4	CASSLGEGPNEKLFF	TGTGCCAGCAGCCTAGGGGAGGGGCCTAATGAAAAACTGTTTTTT
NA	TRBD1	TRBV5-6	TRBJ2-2	CASSFRTGGEEELFF	TGTGCCAGCAGCTTCAGGACAGGGGGGGAAGAGGAGCTGTTTTTT
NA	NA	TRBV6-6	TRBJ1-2	CASSYSEDNYGYTF	TGTGCCAGCAGTTACTCGGAGGATAACTATGGCTACACCTTC
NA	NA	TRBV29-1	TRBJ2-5	CSVEQGPQETQYF	TGCAGCGTTGAACAGGGGCCCCAAGAGACCCAGTACTTC
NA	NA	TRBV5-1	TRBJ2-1	CASSVGMTGSYNEQFF	TGCGCCAGCAGCGTGGGAATGACGGGGTCATACAATGAGCAGTTCTTC
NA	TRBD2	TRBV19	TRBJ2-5	CASSISLAGGPETQTQYF	TGTGCCAGTAGTATCTCGCTAGCGGGGGGGCCAGAGACCCAGACCCAGTACTTC
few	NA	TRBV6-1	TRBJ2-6	CASSELFWANVLTF	TGTGCCAGCAGTGAACTCTTCTGGGCCAACGTCCTGACTTTC
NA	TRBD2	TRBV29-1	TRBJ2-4	CSVVVAGGPQNIQYF	TGCAGCGTTGTTGTGGCGGGGGGGCCCCAAAACATTCAGTACTTC
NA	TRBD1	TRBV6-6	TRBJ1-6	CASSYDGQGLSPLHF	TGTGCCAGCAGTTACGACGGACAGGGGCTTTCACCCCTCCACTTT
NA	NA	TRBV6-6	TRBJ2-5	CASSQGSGSDPGETQYF	TGTGCCAGCAGTCAGGGATCGGGGTCCGATCCGGGAGAGACCCAGTACTTC
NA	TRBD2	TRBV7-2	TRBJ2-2	CASNPGLAGSGELFF	TGTGCCAGCAACCCGGGACTAGCGGGGTCTGGGGAGCTGTTTTTT
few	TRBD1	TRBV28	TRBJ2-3	CASRSWDRSTDTQYF	TGTGCCAGCAGATCCTGGGACAGGAGCACAGATACGCAGTATTTT
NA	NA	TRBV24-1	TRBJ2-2	CATSDPTANTGELFF	TGTGCCACCAGTGATCCGACAGCGAACACCGGGGAGCTGTTTTTT
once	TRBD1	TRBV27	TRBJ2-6	CASSSRDSSNSGANVLTF	TGTGCCAGCAGTTCAAGGGACAGTAGTAACTCTGGGGCCAACGTCCTGACTTTC
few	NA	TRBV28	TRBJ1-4	CASSRYRQEKLFF	TGTGCCAGCAGTCGATATCGACAGGAAAAACTGTTTTTT
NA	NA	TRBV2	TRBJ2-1	CASSESPNNEQFF	TGTGCCAGCAGTGAATCTCCAAACAATGAGCAGTTCTTC
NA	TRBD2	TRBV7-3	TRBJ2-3	CASSARTSGGYRTDTQYF	TGTGCCAGCAGCGCCAGGACTAGCGGGGGGTATCGCACAGATACGCAGTATTTT
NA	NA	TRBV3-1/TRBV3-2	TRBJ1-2	CASSVRDTISTDGYTF	TGTGCCAGCAGCGTGCGGGACACGATAAGCACCGATGGCTACACCTTC
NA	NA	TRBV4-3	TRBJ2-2	CASSHWNTGELFF	TGCGCCAGCAGCCATTGGAACACCGGGGAGCTGTTTTTT
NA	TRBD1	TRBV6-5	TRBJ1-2	CASSPPDSNRGYF	TGTGCCAGCAGTCCTCCAGATAGTAACAGGGGCTACTTC
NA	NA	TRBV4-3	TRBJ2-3	CASSGAGGGDTQYF	TGCGCCAGCAGCGGAGCGGGCGGCGGAGATACGCAGTATTTT
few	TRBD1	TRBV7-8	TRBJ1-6	CASSVQGRRSPLHF	TGTGCCAGCAGCGTACAGGGGCGGCGTTCACCCCTCCACTTT
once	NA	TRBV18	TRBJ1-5	CASSPPGINQPQHF	TGTGCCAGCTCACCACCAGGGATCAATCAGCCCCAGCATTTT
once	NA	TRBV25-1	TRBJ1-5	CASSEYSDTRGNQPQHF	TGTGCCAGCAGTGAATACTCCGACACCCGCGGCAATCAGCCCCAGCATTTT
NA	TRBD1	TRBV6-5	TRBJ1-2	CASSPSGTVDGYTF	TGTGCCAGCAGTCCCTCCGGGACAGTGGATGGCTACACCTTC
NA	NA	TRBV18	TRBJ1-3	CASSPRTLRNTIYF	TGTGCCAGCTCACCCCGGACACTGAGAAACACCATATATTTT
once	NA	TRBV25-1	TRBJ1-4	CASSEHLRTNEKLFF	TGTGCCAGCAGTGAACACCTCAGAACTAATGAAAAACTGTTTTTT
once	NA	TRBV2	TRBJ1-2	CASRRTLLNYGYTF	TGTGCCAGCAGACGGACACTTTTAAACTATGGCTACACCTTC
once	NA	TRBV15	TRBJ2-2	CATSPGGPTGELFF	TGTGCCACCAGCCCCGGTGGCCCCACCGGGGAGCTGTTTTTT
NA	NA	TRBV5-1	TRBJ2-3	CASSLGGRNTDTQYF	TGCGCCAGCAGCTTGGGGGGTAGGAACACAGATACGCAGTATTTT
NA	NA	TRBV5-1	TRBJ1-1	CASSLDGQNTEAFF	TGCGCCAGCAGCTTGGACGGGCAGAACACTGAAGCTTTCTTT
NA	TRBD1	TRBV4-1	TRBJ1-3	CASSQATGNIASGNTIYF	TGCGCCAGCAGCCAAGCGACAGGGAATATAGCCTCTGGAAACACCATATATTTT
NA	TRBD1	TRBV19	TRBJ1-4	CASMGGTVEKLFF	TGTGCCAGTATGGGGGGGACAGTTGAAAAACTGTTTTTT
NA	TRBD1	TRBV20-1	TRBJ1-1	CSAGQGLPFF	TGCAGTGCAGGACAGGGTTTGCCTTTCTTT
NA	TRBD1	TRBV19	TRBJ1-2	CASRTGPSYTF	TGTGCCAGCCGGACAGGACCTAGCTACACCTTC
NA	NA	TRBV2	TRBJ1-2	CASSDIVLRVADYGYTF	TGTGCCAGCAGTGATATTGTGCTCCGGGTAGCGGACTATGGCTACACCTTC
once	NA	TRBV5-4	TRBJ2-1	CASSLGGRSFDEQFF	TGTGCCAGCAGCTTGGGCGGCCGGTCCTTTGATGAGCAGTTCTTC
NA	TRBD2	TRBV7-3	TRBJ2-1	CASSLRPTSGGYNEQFF	TGTGCCAGCAGCTTAAGGCCGACTAGCGGGGGGTACAATGAGCAGTTCTTC
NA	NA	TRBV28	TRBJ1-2	CASRQASLNYGYTF	TGTGCCAGCAGGCAGGCCTCCCTAAACTATGGCTACACCTTC
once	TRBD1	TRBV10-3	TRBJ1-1	CAINRQGARTEAFF	TGTGCCATCAATAGACAGGGGGCCCGCACTGAAGCTTTCTTT
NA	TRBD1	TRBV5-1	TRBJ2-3	CASSLGGAAGITDTQYF	TGCGCCAGCAGCTTAGGGGGCGCGGCCGGTATTACAGATACGCAGTATTTT